This TCR beta chain was retrieved from a study of T cell repertoires in aging, cancer and after chemotherapy. The wider study: Repeat sampling of healthy donors over several months to years showed clear clonal overlap.

This clonotype was seen a single time. A mixed TRB-A/B primer pool amplified rearranged TRB by multiplex touch-down PCR. TCRdb redid the calling of the multiplex PCR reads with MiXCR, one entry per CDR3 protein. The table records some 11,000 distinct CDR3 sequences, 25% to 35% of them present only once. Amplification of TCR beta used genomic DNA extracted from peripheral blood. This CDR3 region has 17 residues. After removal of 6 bases from V and 2 bases from J, the junction contained 13 bases not matched to a gene. From germline, CDR1 is MDHEN and CDR2 SYDVKM. The clonotype originates from a human donor in good health. The chain carries TRBV28 and TRBJ2-3; 8 bases fit TRBD1. The sequenced sample was blood. DNA of the CDR3: TGTGCCAGCAGGACACCACCAGGGGGCGGCAACACAGATACGCAGTATTTT. This translates into CASRTPPGGGNTDTQYF.